What follows describes a single T cell receptor (beta chain). Its antigen is not known. Libraries were prepared by immunoSEQ multiplex PCR; TCRdb keeps only in-frame clonotypes and omits some of them. There are roughly 70,000 clones in the sample; roughly 73% occur only once, and over 4.5% lies in the top ten. Viral peptide pools were used in the ViraFEST assay to expand antigen-specific CD4+ T cells, and sequencing came afterward. Cultured cells yielded isolated CD4+ T cells after nine to ten days. SARS-CoV-2 infection was confirmed by PCR in the person between March and December 2020. A pool of HIV-1 Nef peptides served as the condition for the negative control culture. The sample is drawn from a study of vaccination effects on CD4 cells after COVID-19. The CDR3 runs to 14 residues. V was cut by 4 bases and J by 0 bases, with 7 bases left in between. CDR1 SNHLY and CDR2 FYNNEI come from the germline V gene.

General study findings and limits: Clonal contraction was marked in infection- and vaccine-induced clones late after vaccination.

This TCR derives from a human donor who had a prior SARS-CoV-2 infection. The sequences come from CD4+ T cells from PBMCs cultured with HIV peptides, collected before COVID-19 vaccination. Subset of the sample: HIV-1 Nef peptide pool negative control/reference culture. This chain links TRBV2 with TRBJ1-5, with D uncertain. The chain's CDR3 is CASSVENSNQPQHF. The CDR3 region has the DNA TGTGCCAGCAGTGTAGAAAATAGCAATCAGCCCCAGCATTTT. The whole variable domain, filled in from reference TRBV2 and TRBJ1-5, reads EPEVTQTPSHQVTQMGQEVILRCVPISNHLYFYWYRQILGQKVEFLVSFYNNEISEKSEIFDDQFSVERPDGSNFTLKIRSTKLEDSAMYFCASSVENSNQPQHFGDGTRLSIL.